The following is a TCR beta chain sequence with its context. Its antigen is currently unknown. This specimen comes from a study of OX40 agonist ivuxolimab in advanced cancers. V was shortened by 4 bases and J by 3 bases, with 10 bases between the two germline ends. The CDR3 spans 13 residues. Germline loops: CDR1 SGHDN, CDR2 FVKESK. The repertoire was sequenced with immunoSEQ multiplex PCR; TCRdb's copy has only in-frame clones and lacks some. The table lists 45,000 to 55,000 clones, around 94% of them singletons. Points from the study as a whole: Not determined was the antigen specificity of the expanded peripheral T cells.

The source was CD4+ or CD8+ T cells sorted from blood, collected in a trial of the OX40 agonist ivuxolimab. V is TRBV14 and J is TRBJ2-7, with D hard to call. This clonotype originated in an adult with an advanced solid tumor such as melanoma, head and neck, liver or kidney cancer. CDR3 sequence: CASSPQWGYEQYF. The CDR3 bases are TGTGCCAGCAGCCCCCAATGGGGCTACGAGCAGTACTTC.